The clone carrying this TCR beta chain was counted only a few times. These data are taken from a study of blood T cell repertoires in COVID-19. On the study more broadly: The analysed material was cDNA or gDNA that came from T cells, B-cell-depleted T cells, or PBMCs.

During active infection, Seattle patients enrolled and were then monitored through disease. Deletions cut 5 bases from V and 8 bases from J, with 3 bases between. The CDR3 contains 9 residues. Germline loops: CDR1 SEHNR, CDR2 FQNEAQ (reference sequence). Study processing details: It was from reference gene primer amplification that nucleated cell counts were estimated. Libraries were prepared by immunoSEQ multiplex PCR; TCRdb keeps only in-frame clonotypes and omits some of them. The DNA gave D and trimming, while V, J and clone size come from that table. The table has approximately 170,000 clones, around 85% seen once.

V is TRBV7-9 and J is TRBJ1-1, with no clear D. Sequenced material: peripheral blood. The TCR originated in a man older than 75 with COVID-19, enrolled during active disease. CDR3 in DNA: TGTGCCAGCAGCCCAGAAGCTTTCTTT. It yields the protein CASSPEAFF.